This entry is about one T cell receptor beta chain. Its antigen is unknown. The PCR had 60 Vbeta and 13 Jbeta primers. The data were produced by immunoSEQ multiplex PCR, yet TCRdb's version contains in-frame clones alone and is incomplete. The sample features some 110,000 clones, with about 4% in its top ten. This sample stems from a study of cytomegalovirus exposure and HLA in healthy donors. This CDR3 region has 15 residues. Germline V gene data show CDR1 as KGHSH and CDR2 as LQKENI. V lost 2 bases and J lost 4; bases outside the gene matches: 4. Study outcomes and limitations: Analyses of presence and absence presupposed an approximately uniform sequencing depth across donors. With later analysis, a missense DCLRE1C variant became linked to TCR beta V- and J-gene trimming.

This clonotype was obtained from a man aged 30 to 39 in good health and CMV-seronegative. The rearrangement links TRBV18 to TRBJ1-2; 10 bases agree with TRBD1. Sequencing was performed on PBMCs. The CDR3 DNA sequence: TGTGCCAGCTCACCAGGACAGGGGGGTGGCTATGGCTACACCTTC. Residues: CASSPGQGGGYGYTF.